Shown below are 27 T cell receptor beta chains from a single sample sequenced in a study of blood T cell repertoires in COVID-19. Repertoires were generated with immunoSEQ multiplex PCR, while TCRdb's copy carries only in-frame clones and drops some. Of approximately 670,000 clones in the sample, about 87% are singletons; the top ten hold approximately 0.3%. The sequenced material came from peripheral blood. The receptor set was obtained from a woman in her late teens or twenties with acute or convalescent COVID-19.

V usage is TRBV4-1 and J usage is TRBJ2-5; D might be TRBD1 (5 bases). CDR3 size: 13 residues. Germline values: CDR1 MGHRA, CDR2 YSYEKL. Trimming cost V 11 bases and J 2 bases, with 15 bases left between them. The CDR3 sequence: CASKGVQQETQYF. The CDR3 DNA reads as TGCGCCTCCAAAGGGGTACAACAAGAGACCCAGTACTTC.

The V and J genes are TRBV6-6 and TRBJ1-6, with a weak D call TRBD1 (6 bases). Between the trimmed V and J ends, which lost 5 bases and 10 bases, there was a span of 24 bases. Germline V gene sequence: CDR1 MNHNY, CDR2 SVGAGI (reference sequence). CDR3 length: 17 residues. The CDR3 reads CASSPAGATLGLSPLHF. The CDR3 coding sequence is TGTGCCAGCAGTCCCGCGGGGGCCACACTGGGCCTCTCACCCCTCCACTTT.

This clone was detected only a few times. This sequence joins TRBV3-1 (or the pseudogene TRBV3-2) and TRBJ2-7; tentative D call: TRBD2 (5 bases). This CDR3 has 12 amino acids. CDR1 and CDR2 (germline): LGHDT, YNNKEL (reference sequence). Between the trimmed V and J ends, which lost 4 bases and 4 bases, there was a span of 8 bases. CDR3 DNA sequence: TGTGCCAGCAGCCCCCGGGGATACGAGCAGTACTTC. Amino acids: CASSPRGYEQYF.

The chain employs TRBV4-3 and TRBJ1-3; D may be TRBD1 (5 bases). Germline V gene data show CDR1 as LGHNA and CDR2 as YSLEER. The CDR3 has 20 residues. V lost 4 bases to trimming and J lost 0 bases, with 25 bases between them. The CDR3 loop reads CASSPSDQGSGSYSGNTIYF. The CDR3 nucleotides read TGCGCCAGCAGCCCAAGTGATCAAGGGTCAGGGTCTTACTCTGGAAACACCATATATTTT.

This clone was picked up a small number of times. The gene calls are TRBV27 and TRBJ2-7; D is uncertain. V was trimmed by 7 bases and J by 4 bases, leaving 20 bases between them. There are 15 residues in the CDR3. CDR1 is MNHEY and CDR2 is SMNVEV in the germline V gene (reference sequence). For the CDR3, the DNA is TGTGCCAGCATATTCCGGTCCGCCCTAATGTACGAGCAGTACTTC. Translation gives CASIFRSALMYEQYF.

The rearrangement links TRBV12-5 to TRBJ1-2; 7 bases are a match to TRBD1. This CDR3 is 17 amino acids long. Germline V lookup: CDR1 LGHNT, CDR2 FRNRAP. The J segment lost 0 bases and the V segment lost 3 bases, leaving 10 bases of the junction unmatched. CDR3 in amino acids: CASGFAEGADANYGYTF. CDR3 sequence (DNA): TGTGCTAGTGGTTTCGCTGAGGGGGCAGATGCTAACTATGGCTACACCTTC. Complete variable domain (other parts from reference TRBV12-5 and TRBJ1-2): DARVTQTPRHKVTEMGQEVTMRCQPILGHNTVFWYRQTMMQGLELLAYFRNRAPLDDSGMPKDRFSAEMPDATLATLKIQPSEPRDSAVYFCASGFAEGADANYGYTFGSGTRLTVV.

The chain uses TRBV5-1 and TRBJ2-3; D uncertain. V gave up 2 bases and J gave up 0 bases, with 7 bases separating them. CDR3 size: 14 residues. CDR1 and CDR2 (germline): SGHRS, YFSETQ. The CDR3, as DNA: TGCGCCAGCAGCTTCCAAGCTAGCACAGATACGCAGTATTTT. It encodes CASSFQASTDTQYF.

V and J are TRBV30 and TRBJ1-4, with a weak D call TRBD1 (6 bases). V lost 5 bases to trimming and J lost 8 bases, with 15 bases between them. The CDR3 is 13 amino acids. Germline CDR1 and CDR2: GTSNPN and SVGIG (reference sequence). CDR3 sequence reads: CAWATGLSEKLFF. CDR3 coding DNA: TGTGCCTGGGCGACAGGTTTGTCCGAAAAACTGTTTTTT.

This chain connects TRBV27 to TRBJ2-7; 14 nucleotides line up with TRBD2. Germline CDR1 MNHEY, CDR2 SMNVEV (reference sequence). V lost 7 bases, J lost 7 bases, and 6 bases stayed unmatched. The CDR3 runs to 14 residues. As DNA, the CDR3 is TGTGCCAGCACCCGACTAGCGGGGGGGGGTGAGCAGTACTTC. This codes for CASTRLAGGGEQYF.

This rearrangement joins TRBV7-2 to TRBJ1-5; maybe TRBD1 (6 bases). The CDR3 has 16 residues. V shed 1 base and J shed 3 bases, with 13 bases lying between them. CDR1 is SGHTA and CDR2 is FQGNSA in the germline V gene. The chain's CDR3 is CASSLEAGVPNQPQHF. Here the CDR3 DNA reads TGTGCCAGCAGCTTAGAGGCAGGGGTTCCCAATCAGCCCCAGCATTTT.

V gene TRBV11-2 combines with J gene TRBJ2-3; D is possibly TRBD2 (7 bases). CDR3 length: 14 residues. Germline V gives CDR1 SGHAT, CDR2 FQNNGV. The V end lost 3 bases, the J end lost 5 bases, and 12 bases lay between the germline ends. The CDR3 DNA reads TGTGCCAGCAGCTTCGGGGGGCGGGGAGATACGCAGTATTTT. Its translation is CASSFGGRGDTQYF.

The chain links TRBV4-2 to TRBJ2-7; maybe TRBD1 (5 bases). The CDR3 consists of 17 residues. Germline CDR1 and CDR2: LGHNA and YNFKEQ. The V end was cut by 6 bases, the J end by 6 bases, with 27 bases between. The CDR3 sequence: CASSPTTDRTPAGEQYF. The CDR3, as DNA: TGTGCCAGCAGTCCCACGACAGATCGAACACCCGCCGGCGAGCAGTACTTC.

The chain has TRBV4-3 and TRBJ1-1, with TRBD1 matching over 7 bases. The CDR3 extends over 17 amino acids. The ends lost 1 base at V and 2 bases at J; junction bases unmatched: 10. Germline V lookup: CDR1 LGHNA, CDR2 YSLEER. The CDR3 DNA is TGCGCCAGCAGCCAAGGACGGGACAGTAAAATTAACACTGAAGCTTTCTTT. This encodes CASSQGRDSKINTEAFF.

The chain carries TRBV4-3 and TRBJ1-3, with D possibly TRBD1 on 6 matching bases. The CDR3 is made up of 19 amino acids. Trimming took 0 bases from V and 0 from J, leaving 18 bases between them. The V gene's germline CDR1 is LGHNA and CDR2 YSLEER. The CDR3 sequence: CASSQDSRQGSNSGNTIYF. Here the CDR3 DNA reads TGCGCCAGCAGCCAAGATTCCAGGCAGGGGTCAAACTCTGGAAACACCATATATTTT.

The chain links TRBV5-1 to TRBJ2-2; 7 bases match TRBD2. This CDR3 spans 16 amino acids. Trimming took 1 base from V and 4 from J; bases not matched to a gene: 7. Germline CDR1 is SGHRS and CDR2 is YFSETQ. CDR3 in DNA: TGCGCCAGCAGCTTGACATCGGGACTACGCACCGGGGAGCTGTTTTTT. It specifies CASSLTSGLRTGELFF.

The rearrangement uses TRBV19 and TRBJ2-1, with D possibly being TRBD1 (7 bases). The CDR3 has 16 residues. The V gene's germline CDR1 is LNHDA and CDR2 SQIVND (reference sequence). V dropped 5 bases and J dropped 2 bases, with 16 bases sitting between them. The CDR3 here is CASSGGGPFAYNEQFF. In DNA, the CDR3 is TGTGCCAGTAGTGGAGGGGGCCCCTTCGCCTACAATGAGCAGTTCTTC.

The V call is TRBV9, the J call TRBJ1-1, with TRBD1 matching 8 bases. There are 14 residues in the CDR3. V shed 4 bases, J shed 1 base, and the junction held 3 bases outside the gene matches. Germline V gene sequence: CDR1 SGDLS, CDR2 YYNGEE. CDR3 DNA sequence: TGTGCCAGCAGCAGAACAGGGGGGAACACTGAAGCTTTCTTT. This translates into CASSRTGGNTEAFF.

The rearrangement links TRBV5-6 to TRBJ1-2; D is perhaps TRBD1 (5 bases). The ends were cut back, 4 bases at V and 7 bases at J, with 20 bases in the middle. The CDR3 is 15 residues long. The germline V gene encodes CDR1 SGHDT and CDR2 YYEEEE. This CDR3 is CASSLRRGRTGGYTF. The CDR3 nucleotides read TGTGCCAGCAGCCTCCGGAGGGGAAGGACGGGTGGCTACACCTTC. The entire variable domain, with the rest obtained from reference TRBV5-6 and TRBJ1-2, is as follows: DAGVTQSPTHLIKTRGQQVTLRCSPKSGHDTVSWYQQALGQGPQFIFQYYEEEERQRGNFPDRFSGHQFPNYSSELNVNALLLGDSALYLCASSLRRGRTGGYTFGSGTRLTVV.

This chain joins TRBV29-1 and TRBJ1-5; the D is unclear. The germline V and J ends were trimmed by 0 bases and 6 bases, with 9 bases remaining between them. Germline CDR1 and CDR2: SQVTM and ANQGSEA. CDR3 length equals 13 residues. The CDR3: CSVEEILGQPQHF. The CDR3 DNA is TGCAGCGTTGAAGAAATACTAGGTCAGCCCCAGCATTTT.

There are a few counts of this clone. The genes are TRBV29-1 and TRBJ1-5; maybe TRBD1 (6 bases). The CDR3 contains 13 residues. Trimming took 5 bases from V and 7 from J, leaving 15 bases between them. In germline, CDR1 is SQVTM, CDR2 ANQGSEA. The CDR3 loop is CSVSLPRGQPQHF. CDR3 DNA sequence: TGCAGCGTTTCCCTACCCAGGGGCCAGCCCCAGCATTTT.

This clone was counted between two and nine times. This rearrangement joins TRBV11-2 to TRBJ1-1; tentatively, D is TRBD1 (5 bases). V gave up 2 bases and J gave up 1 base, with 11 bases separating them. Germline loops: CDR1 SGHAT, CDR2 FQNNGV. This CDR3 contains 15 residues. CDR3 DNA: TGTGCCAGCAGCTTAACGAGGACAACGAACACTGAAGCTTTCTTT. Translation: CASSLTRTTNTEAFF. Variable domain in full (rest from reference TRBV11-2 and TRBJ1-1): EAGVAQSPRYKIIEKRQSVAFWCNPISGHATLYWYQQILGQGPKLLIQFQNNGVVDDSQLPKDRFSAERLKGVDSTLKIQPAKLEDSAVYLCASSLTRTTNTEAFFGQGTRLTVV.

The chain is built from TRBV12-5 and TRBJ1-3; the match to TRBD1 covers 7 bases. CDR1 and CDR2 (germline): LGHNT, FRNRAP. V trimming: 5 bases; J trimming: 0 bases; junction bases outside the gene matches: 10. The CDR3 has 17 residues. The CDR3 spells CASGGGQPSTSGNTIYF. In nucleotides, the CDR3 is TGTGCTAGTGGTGGGGGACAGCCATCTACCTCTGGAAACACCATATATTTT.

This clone showed up just a few times. The chain combines TRBV3-1 (or the pseudogene TRBV3-2) with TRBJ1-6, with 7 bases matching TRBD1. Germline lookup yields CDR1 LGHDT and CDR2 YNNKEL (reference sequence). CDR3 length: 14 residues. The ends lost 4 bases at V and 13 bases at J; junction bases unmatched: 10. CDR3 DNA sequence: TGTGCCAGCAGCCCGACAGGGTCAACCATCCCCCTCCACTTT. Translation gives CASSPTGSTIPLHF.

V usage is TRBV9 and J usage is TRBJ2-7; D perhaps matches TRBD1 (5 bases). Germline V lookup: CDR1 SGDLS, CDR2 YYNGEE. The CDR3 is 13 amino acids. Trimming removed 0 bases at V and 3 bases at J, with 7 bases between. Written as DNA, the CDR3 is TGTGCCAGCAGCGTAGGACAGTACTACGAGCAGTACTTC. Amino acids: CASSVGQYYEQYF.

This chain uses TRBV29-1 with TRBJ1-2; D is perhaps TRBD1 (5 bases). Trimming cost V 0 bases and J 5 bases, with 13 bases left between them. This CDR3 has 14 residues. Looked up from germline, CDR1 is SQVTM and CDR2 is ANQGSEA. The CDR3 protein is CSVEDQEGLYGYTF. CDR3 nucleotide sequence: TGCAGCGTTGAAGATCAGGAGGGGTTGTATGGCTACACCTTC.

The chain uses TRBV6-5 and TRBJ1-5; D is ambiguous. Germline assignment: CDR1 MNHEY and CDR2 SVGAGI. The CDR3 covers 14 residues. Trimming removed 10 bases from V and 0 bases from J, with 13 bases in between. CDR3 protein: CATSQIDSNQPQHF. CDR3 DNA: TGTGCCACCTCACAGATCGATAGCAATCAGCCCCAGCATTTT.

The chain uses TRBV6-4 and TRBJ2-2; 9 bases match TRBD1. CDR3 length: 15 residues. Trimming took 5 bases from V and 6 from J; bases not matched to a gene: 7. Germline V lookup: CDR1 MRHNA, CDR2 SNTAGT. CDR3 loop: CASSPGQGESGELFF. CDR3 in DNA: TGTGCCAGCAGTCCGGGACAGGGTGAATCCGGGGAGCTGTTTTTT.